This T cell receptor beta chain comes out of a study of CD8 T cells in Susac syndrome. As for the study in general: At blood draw, Susac syndrome patients were therapy-naive, on corticosteroids, or on intravenous immunoglobulin alone. Regarding the study as a whole: The number of individuals included in the study's TCR sequencing and HLA analysis was acknowledged as relatively small.

Random-hexamer reverse transcription was applied to roughly 0.45 to 1 ug RNA. TCRdb re-derived calls from the immunoSEQ multiplex PCR reads in MiXCR, one entry per CDR3 protein. Of about 120,000 distinct CDR3 sequences in the sample, 90% to 95% were seen once. With respect to this clonotype: Its specificity is not known.

V lost 1 base and J lost 3; bases outside the gene matches: 4. CDR1 and CDR2 from the germline V gene are MDHEN and SYDVKM. The CDR3 runs 15 residues. The chain is built from TRBV28 and TRBJ2-5; 8 bases agree with TRBD1. Sequencing was done on a sample of CD8+ T cells from PBMCs. The receptor was isolated from a human donor with Susac syndrome. CDR3 protein: CASSLYLQGEETQYF. The CDR3, as DNA: TGTGCCAGCAGTTTATACTTACAGGGGGAAGAGACCCAGTACTTC. The full variable domain, completed using reference TRBV28 and TRBJ2-5, is DVKVTQSSRYLVKRTGEKVFLECVQDMDHENMFWYRQDPGLGLRLIYFSYDVKMKEKGDIPEGYSVSREKKERFSLILESASTNQTSMYLCASSLYLQGEETQYFGPGTRLLVL.